Listed here are 17 T cell receptor beta chains from one sample, sequenced in a study of identical twins. TCRdb redid the calling of the 5' RACE reads with MiXCR, one entry per CDR3 protein. Of roughly 500,000 distinct CDR3 sequences in the sample, 20% to 25% were seen once. The sample also formed part of further work on T cells expressing NK-cell markers.

Material for sequencing was CD4+ T cells sorted from blood. The receptors were gathered from a woman between 18 and 29 years old in good health.

The chain recombines TRBV6-2 or TRBV6-3 with TRBJ2-1, with unresolved D. Germline V gives CDR1 MNHEY, CDR2 SVGEGT. The CDR3 loop spans 13 amino acids. V gave up 8 bases and J gave up 0 bases, with 8 bases separating them. The CDR3 protein is CASAQSSYNEQFF. The CDR3 region has the DNA TGTGCCAGCGCACAGAGCTCCTACAATGAGCAGTTCTTC.

CDR3 amino acids: CASSFSDQETQYF. As DNA, the CDR3 is TGCGCCAGCAGCTTTAGCGACCAAGAGACCCAGTACTTC. J is TRBJ2-5 and V is TRBV5-1, with a tentative D call TRBD2 (5 bases). The germline V gene has CDR1 SGHRS and CDR2 YFSETQ. The CDR3 length is 13 residues. Trimming pared 2 bases from V and 0 bases from J, leaving 5 bases between.

This clonotype was detected ten times or more. The chain recombines TRBV3-1 with TRBJ1-1, with D perhaps TRBD1 (5 bases). CDR1 and CDR2 from the germline V gene are LGHDT and YNNKEL (reference sequence). V was shortened by 7 bases and J by 5 bases, with 14 bases between the two germline ends. The CDR3 contains 13 residues. CDR3 in DNA: TGTGCCAGCACCTACGGCGGGGGGACTGAAGCTTTCTTT. Translation: CASTYGGGTEAFF.

This clonotype was observed a handful of times. J is TRBJ2-3 and V is TRBV11-2; possible D gene TRBD1, 5 bases. V dropped 5 bases and J dropped 0 bases, with 12 bases sitting between them. The CDR3 loop spans 15 amino acids. Germline V gene lookup returns CDR1 SGHAT and CDR2 FQNNGV. The CDR3 DNA follows: TGTGCCAGCAGCCCGAGACAGTTCAGCACAGATACGCAGTATTTT. Its protein product is CASSPRQFSTDTQYF.

This clonotype has a handful of counts. The chain uses TRBV24-1 and TRBJ2-5, with D perhaps TRBD2 (6 bases). This CDR3 region has 13 residues. Trimming removed 4 bases from V and 5 bases from J, with 10 bases in between. The V gene's germline CDR1 is KGHDR and CDR2 SFDVKD. The CDR3 bases are TGTGCCACCAGTGACGGGGGAGTGGAGACCCAGTACTTC. Protein product: CATSDGGVETQYF.

The chain recombines TRBV5-4 with TRBJ2-1, with TRBD1 as a possible D gene (6 bases). The V gene's germline CDR1 is SGHNT and CDR2 YYREEE (reference sequence). Trimming removed 2 bases at V and 10 bases at J, with 16 bases between. This CDR3 is 14 amino acids long. The DNA of the CDR3 is TGTGCCAGCAGCTTAATACAGGGTGATGGCGAGCAGTTCTTC. It encodes CASSLIQGDGEQFF.

This chain connects TRBV2 to TRBJ2-5, with 7 bases matching TRBD1. CDR1 SNHLY and CDR2 FYNNEI come from the germline V gene. There are 14 residues in the CDR3. J gave up 3 bases and V 6 bases, and 7 bases lay outside the gene matches. The CDR3, as DNA: TGTGCCAGCAGCTTAGGGGGCGTGGAAGAGACCCAGTACTTC. Translating it yields CASSLGGVEETQYF.

The V call is TRBV6-1, the J call TRBJ2-1; the D gene is possibly TRBD2 (6 bases). The germline V gene encodes CDR1 MNHNS and CDR2 SASEGT. The length of the CDR3 is 14 residues. V was clipped by 5 bases and J by 8 bases, with 16 bases between them. CDR3 coding DNA: TGTGCCAGCAGTCTAAGGGTCCAGCGGGATGAGCAGTTCTTC. Its protein is CASSLRVQRDEQFF.

V is TRBV7-9 and J is TRBJ2-7; 9 nucleotides align to TRBD1. Germline values: CDR1 SEHNR, CDR2 FQNEAQ (reference sequence). Trimming at V came to 10 bases and at J to 3 bases, leaving 7 bases not matched to a gene. CDR3 size: 13 residues. The CDR3 sequence: CATRTGAGYEQYF. The DNA for the CDR3 is TGTGCCACACGGACAGGGGCCGGCTACGAGCAGTACTTC.

The rearrangement links TRBV2 to TRBJ2-1, with unresolved D. This CDR3 has 12 residues. The ends were cut back, 6 bases at V and 9 bases at J, with 12 bases in the middle. Per the germline V gene, CDR1 is SNHLY and CDR2 is FYNNEI. The DNA for the CDR3 is TGTGCCAGCAGGGAACATGCCAGTGAGCAGTTCTTC. Protein: CASREHASEQFF. The full variable domain, its missing parts supplied by reference TRBV2 and TRBJ2-1, is EPEVTQTPSHQVTQMGQEVILRCVPISNHLYFYWYRQILGQKVEFLVSFYNNEISEKSEIFDDQFSVERPDGSNFTLKIRSTKLEDSAMYFCASREHASEQFFGPGTRLTVL.

This clonotype was seen a few times. V is TRBV7-7 and J is TRBJ2-7; D possibly corresponds to TRBD2 (5 bases). V shed 5 bases and J shed 4 bases, with 18 bases lying between them. CDR3 length: 15 residues. The V gene's germline CDR1 is SSHAT and CDR2 FNYEAQ (reference sequence). The CDR3 DNA is TGTGCCAGCAGCCCGCTGTCCGGGATTAGATACGAGCAGTACTTC. Protein: CASSPLSGIRYEQYF.

This rearrangement joins TRBV24-1 to TRBJ1-1; tentative D call: TRBD1 (6 bases). V was pared by 3 bases and J by 10 bases, with 11 bases between. The CDR3 totals 12 residues. Germline-derived CDR1 and CDR2 are KGHDR and SFDVKD. DNA for the CDR3: TGTGCCACCAGTGATCAAACAGGGAGAGCTTTCTTT. This encodes CATSDQTGRAFF.

The chain links TRBV6-2 or TRBV6-3 to TRBJ2-5; a possible D gene is TRBD2 (6 bases). The CDR3 extends over 13 amino acids. CDR1 is MNHEY, CDR2 SVGEGT, per germline. Between the trimmed V and J ends, which lost 5 bases and 7 bases, there was a span of 14 bases. The CDR3 coding sequence is TGTGCCAGCAGTGGGACTGGAATGGCGACCCAGTACTTC. This gives the protein CASSGTGMATQYF.

V usage is TRBV7-2 and J usage is TRBJ2-5; D is unresolved. CDR1 SGHTA and CDR2 FQGNSA come from the germline V gene. CDR3 length equals 17 residues. The ends were cut back, 4 bases at V and 3 bases at J, with 21 bases in the middle. The CDR3 coding sequence is TGTGCCAGCAGCTCCCATCCCGTAGAGCGCCCTGAAGAGACCCAGTACTTC. Residues: CASSSHPVERPEETQYF.

The V call is TRBV24-1, the J call TRBJ2-1; 12 bases are a match to TRBD2. There are 14 residues in the CDR3. CDR1 is KGHDR and CDR2 is SFDVKD in the germline V gene. With V trimmed by 4 bases and J by 10 bases, 4 bases remained unmatched. The CDR3 DNA is TGTGCCACCAGTGAGGACGGGACTAGCGGGGAGCAGTTCTTC. Protein sequence: CATSEDGTSGEQFF.

The table lists this clonotype with many counts. The chain links TRBV24-1 to TRBJ2-3, with 9 bases matching TRBD2. There are 16 residues in the CDR3. The V gene end was trimmed by 0 bases and the J gene end by 5 bases; junction bases not matched to a gene: 5. CDR1 and CDR2 (germline): KGHDR, SFDVKD. The CDR3 loop is CATSDLRSGSGDTQYF. CDR3 in DNA: TGTGCCACCAGTGATTTGCGTAGCGGGAGCGGAGATACGCAGTATTTT.

This clonotype was observed at least ten times. This chain connects TRBV7-9 to TRBJ2-3; D call uncertain. V dropped 7 bases and J dropped 6 bases, with 8 bases sitting between them. Germline CDR1 reads SEHNR; CDR2 reads FQNEAQ (reference sequence). The CDR3 runs to 11 residues. The CDR3, as DNA: TGTGCCAGCACCGTAGGGGATACGCAGTATTTT. Translation: CASTVGDTQYF.